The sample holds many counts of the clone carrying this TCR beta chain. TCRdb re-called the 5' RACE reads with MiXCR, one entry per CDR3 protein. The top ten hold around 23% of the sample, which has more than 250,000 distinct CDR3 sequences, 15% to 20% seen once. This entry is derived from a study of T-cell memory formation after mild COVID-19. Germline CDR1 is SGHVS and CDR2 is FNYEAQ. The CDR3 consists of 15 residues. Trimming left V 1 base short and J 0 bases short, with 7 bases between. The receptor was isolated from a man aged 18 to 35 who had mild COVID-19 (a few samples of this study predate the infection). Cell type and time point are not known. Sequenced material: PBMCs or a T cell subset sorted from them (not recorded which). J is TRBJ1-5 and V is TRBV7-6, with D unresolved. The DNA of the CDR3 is TGTGCCAGCAGCTTAGGGGGTAATAGCAATCAGCCCCAGCATTTT. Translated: CASSLGGNSNQPQHF. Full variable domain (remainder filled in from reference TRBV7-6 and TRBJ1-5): GAGVSQSPRYKVTKRGQDVALRCDPISGHVSLYWYRQALGQGPEFLTYFNYEAQQDKSGLPNDRFSAERPEGSISTLTIQRTEQRDSAMYRCASSLGGNSNQPQHFGDGTRLSIL.